The 14 T cell receptor beta chains below come from one sample, sequenced in a study of glioma-infiltrating T cells after dendritic cell vaccination (dated by TCRdb to about 2016). Library preparation used the immunoSEQ multiplex PCR assay. TCRdb mirrors the immuneACCESS table, restricted to in-frame sequences. Some clones are absent from its copies; in checked studies, under half trace to an unresolved V gene, and the reason for the others is unknown. For this sample there are roughly 83,000 clones; approximately 90% appear just once. About a sixth of the sample goes to the ten largest clones. Sequenced here: blood, sampled before dendritic cell vaccination. Receptors originate from a human donor with glioblastoma.

The chain has TRBV11-3 and TRBJ2-7, with D possibly being TRBD1 (5 bases). The germline V gene encodes CDR1 SGHNT and CDR2 YENEEA. The CDR3 consists of 15 residues. Trimming removed 1 base at V and 4 bases at J, with 14 bases between. The CDR3 region is CASSLGTGPTYEQYF. The CDR3, as DNA: TGTGCCAGCAGCTTAGGAACAGGACCCACTTACGAGCAGTACTTC.

The chain is built from TRBV6-5 and TRBJ2-1; 9 nucleotides agree with TRBD1. The CDR3 is made up of 15 amino acids. V lost 6 bases, J lost 6 bases, and 9 bases stayed unmatched. CDR1 is MNHEY, CDR2 SVGAGI, per germline. The CDR3 nucleotides are TGTGCCAGCAGCTGGGACAGGGAGGTATTCAATGAGCAGTTCTTC. Translation gives CASSWDREVFNEQFF.

This sequence joins TRBV7-9 and TRBJ2-7; weak D call: TRBD2 (5 bases). V gave up 3 bases and J gave up 0 bases, with 15 bases separating them. This CDR3 spans 16 amino acids. Germline CDR1 and CDR2: SEHNR and FQNEAQ (reference sequence). The DNA of the CDR3 is TGTGCCAGCAGCTTCGGTGCCGGACTTTCCTCCTACGAGCAGTACTTC. The encoded protein is CASSFGAGLSSYEQYF.

This clone has only a few counts. V gene TRBV2 combines with J gene TRBJ1-2, with 12 bases that match TRBD1. The J segment lost 4 bases and the V segment lost 9 bases, leaving 3 bases of the junction unmatched. The germline V gene has CDR1 SNHLY and CDR2 FYNNEI. CDR3 length: 13 residues. In nucleotides, the CDR3 is TGTGCCAGGGGACAGGGGGCGATCTATGGCTACACCTTC. It yields the protein CARGQGAIYGYTF.

This clone was recorded a few times. This chain connects TRBV6-5 to TRBJ1-5; tentative D call: TRBD1 (5 bases). Germline lookup yields CDR1 MNHEY and CDR2 SVGAGI. V gave up 6 bases and J gave up 2 bases, with 14 bases separating them. The CDR3 covers 15 residues. The CDR3 loop is CASSRYGGGNQPQHF. The CDR3 region has the DNA TGTGCCAGCAGCAGGTACGGGGGAGGCAATCAGCCCCAGCATTTT.

This rearrangement joins TRBV18 to TRBJ2-7; TRBD2 is a possible D gene (5 bases). The length of the CDR3 is 16 residues. Germline V gives CDR1 KGHSH, CDR2 LQKENI. The V gene lost 1 base and the J gene lost 1 base, with 14 bases spanning the gap. CDR3 loop: CASSPRRPEVSYEQYF. DNA of the CDR3: TGTGCCAGCTCACCACGGCGCCCGGAGGTTTCCTACGAGCAGTACTTC. Full variable domain (outside the CDR3, taken from reference TRBV18 and TRBJ2-7): NAGVMQNPRHLVRRRGQEARLRCSPMKGHSHVYWYRQLPEEGLKFMVYLQKENIIDESGMPKERFSAEFPKEGPSILRIQQVVRGDSAAYFCASSPRRPEVSYEQYFGPGTRLTVT.

The chain recombines TRBV9 with TRBJ1-1; D might be TRBD1 (6 bases). In germline, CDR1 is SGDLS, CDR2 YYNGEE. The CDR3 sequence is 15 residues long. V was cut by 4 bases and J by 4 bases, with 17 bases left in between. The CDR3 DNA sequence: TGTGCCAGCAGCTCCCCCAGGGGTTTGGTCACTGAAGCTTTCTTT. This gives the protein CASSSPRGLVTEAFF.

This chain joins TRBV6-5 and TRBJ1-2; a weak D match, TRBD1 (5 bases). The CDR3 is 14 amino acids. The germline CDR1 and CDR2 sequences are MNHEY and SVGAGI. Trimming took off 2 bases at V and 7 bases at J, with 14 bases between the two ends. CDR3 nucleotides: TGTGCCAGCAGTTACGACCAGGGAAGTTTTGGCTACACCTTC. Translating it yields CASSYDQGSFGYTF.

The genes are TRBV4-1 and TRBJ2-2, with a tentative D call TRBD1 (5 bases). CDR3 length: 14 residues. The V end was cut by 6 bases, the J end by 1 base, with 9 bases between. CDR1 is MGHRA, CDR2 YSYEKL, per germline. The CDR3 region has the DNA TGCGCCAGCAGTCAGGGCAGGAACACCGGGGAGCTGTTTTTT. Translated, it gives CASSQGRNTGELFF.

This chain links TRBV4-1 with TRBJ2-5; the D gene is possibly TRBD1 (5 bases). The CDR3 runs to 14 residues. V was shortened by 5 bases and J by 0 bases, with 10 bases between the two germline ends. From germline, CDR1 is MGHRA and CDR2 YSYEKL. CDR3 nucleotides: TGCGCCAGCAGCTCGACAGAGTACCAAGAGACCCAGTACTTC. Translated: CASSSTEYQETQYF.

The chain has TRBV7-8 and TRBJ2-7; 10 nucleotides agree with TRBD1. V gave up 0 bases and J gave up 2 bases; unmatched junction bases: 7. The CDR3 is 17 amino acids. Looked up from germline, CDR1 is SGHVS and CDR2 is FQNEAQ. CDR3 DNA: TGTGCCAGCAGCTTAGCTTCCGGGACAGGGGCCACCTACGAGCAGTACTTC. It translates to CASSLASGTGATYEQYF.

This rearrangement joins TRBV9 to TRBJ2-1; TRBD1 might be the D (6 bases). The germline V and J ends were trimmed by 0 bases and 5 bases, with 12 bases remaining between them. This CDR3 spans 15 amino acids. Germline CDR1 SGDLS, CDR2 YYNGEE. CDR3 amino acids: CASSVEAGVHNEQFF. CDR3 nucleotides: TGTGCCAGCAGCGTAGAGGCAGGGGTCCACAATGAGCAGTTCTTC.

The chain recombines TRBV6-5 with TRBJ1-2; D is possibly TRBD1 (5 bases). With 2 bases removed from V and 1 base from J, the gap between germline ends came to 8 bases. Germline V gene sequence: CDR1 MNHEY, CDR2 SVGAGI. This CDR3 contains 14 residues. The CDR3 loop reads CASSYRDFNYGYTF. As DNA, the CDR3 is TGTGCCAGCAGTTACAGGGACTTTAACTATGGCTACACCTTC.

This clone is a singleton in its sample. The V and J genes are TRBV6-1 and TRBJ2-7; the match to TRBD1 covers 7 bases. In germline, CDR1 is MNHNS, CDR2 SASEGT. The J segment lost 3 bases and the V segment lost 6 bases, leaving 8 bases of the junction unmatched. CDR3 length: 14 amino acids. The CDR3 sequence is CASRAAGGIYEQYF. Here the CDR3 DNA reads TGTGCCAGCAGGGCGGCAGGGGGTATCTACGAGCAGTACTTC.